This T cell receptor (beta chain) appears in the sequencing data of a study of T cell responses to AZD1222 COVID-19 vaccine. Study outcomes and limitations: Clonal diversity was possibly underestimated, and white British individuals and females predominated among donors. Spike-specific TCR breadth rose after two AZD1222 doses, and depth rose as well. No repertoire was sampled before or during the peak T cell response, only after it.

V dropped 8 bases and J dropped 1 base, with 7 bases sitting between them. The CDR3 runs 12 residues. As regards this clone: Its cognate antigen is unknown.

Sequencing was performed with immunoSEQ multiplex PCR; in TCRdb, only in-frame clones are kept and a portion is missing. The sample shows 100,000 to 150,000 clones, over 85% of them seen only once. The analysis combined second doses at about 4 or about 12 weeks. This clonotype was sampled from an adult who received the AZD1222 COVID-19 vaccine. This chain connects TRBV12-3 or TRBV12-4 to TRBJ2-3; D ambiguous. Sequences were derived from peripheral blood, sampled 28 days after the second AZD1222 dose. CDR3 nucleotides: TGTGCCAGCGCGAAGGGCACAGATACGCAGTATTTT. It codes for CASAKGTDTQYF.